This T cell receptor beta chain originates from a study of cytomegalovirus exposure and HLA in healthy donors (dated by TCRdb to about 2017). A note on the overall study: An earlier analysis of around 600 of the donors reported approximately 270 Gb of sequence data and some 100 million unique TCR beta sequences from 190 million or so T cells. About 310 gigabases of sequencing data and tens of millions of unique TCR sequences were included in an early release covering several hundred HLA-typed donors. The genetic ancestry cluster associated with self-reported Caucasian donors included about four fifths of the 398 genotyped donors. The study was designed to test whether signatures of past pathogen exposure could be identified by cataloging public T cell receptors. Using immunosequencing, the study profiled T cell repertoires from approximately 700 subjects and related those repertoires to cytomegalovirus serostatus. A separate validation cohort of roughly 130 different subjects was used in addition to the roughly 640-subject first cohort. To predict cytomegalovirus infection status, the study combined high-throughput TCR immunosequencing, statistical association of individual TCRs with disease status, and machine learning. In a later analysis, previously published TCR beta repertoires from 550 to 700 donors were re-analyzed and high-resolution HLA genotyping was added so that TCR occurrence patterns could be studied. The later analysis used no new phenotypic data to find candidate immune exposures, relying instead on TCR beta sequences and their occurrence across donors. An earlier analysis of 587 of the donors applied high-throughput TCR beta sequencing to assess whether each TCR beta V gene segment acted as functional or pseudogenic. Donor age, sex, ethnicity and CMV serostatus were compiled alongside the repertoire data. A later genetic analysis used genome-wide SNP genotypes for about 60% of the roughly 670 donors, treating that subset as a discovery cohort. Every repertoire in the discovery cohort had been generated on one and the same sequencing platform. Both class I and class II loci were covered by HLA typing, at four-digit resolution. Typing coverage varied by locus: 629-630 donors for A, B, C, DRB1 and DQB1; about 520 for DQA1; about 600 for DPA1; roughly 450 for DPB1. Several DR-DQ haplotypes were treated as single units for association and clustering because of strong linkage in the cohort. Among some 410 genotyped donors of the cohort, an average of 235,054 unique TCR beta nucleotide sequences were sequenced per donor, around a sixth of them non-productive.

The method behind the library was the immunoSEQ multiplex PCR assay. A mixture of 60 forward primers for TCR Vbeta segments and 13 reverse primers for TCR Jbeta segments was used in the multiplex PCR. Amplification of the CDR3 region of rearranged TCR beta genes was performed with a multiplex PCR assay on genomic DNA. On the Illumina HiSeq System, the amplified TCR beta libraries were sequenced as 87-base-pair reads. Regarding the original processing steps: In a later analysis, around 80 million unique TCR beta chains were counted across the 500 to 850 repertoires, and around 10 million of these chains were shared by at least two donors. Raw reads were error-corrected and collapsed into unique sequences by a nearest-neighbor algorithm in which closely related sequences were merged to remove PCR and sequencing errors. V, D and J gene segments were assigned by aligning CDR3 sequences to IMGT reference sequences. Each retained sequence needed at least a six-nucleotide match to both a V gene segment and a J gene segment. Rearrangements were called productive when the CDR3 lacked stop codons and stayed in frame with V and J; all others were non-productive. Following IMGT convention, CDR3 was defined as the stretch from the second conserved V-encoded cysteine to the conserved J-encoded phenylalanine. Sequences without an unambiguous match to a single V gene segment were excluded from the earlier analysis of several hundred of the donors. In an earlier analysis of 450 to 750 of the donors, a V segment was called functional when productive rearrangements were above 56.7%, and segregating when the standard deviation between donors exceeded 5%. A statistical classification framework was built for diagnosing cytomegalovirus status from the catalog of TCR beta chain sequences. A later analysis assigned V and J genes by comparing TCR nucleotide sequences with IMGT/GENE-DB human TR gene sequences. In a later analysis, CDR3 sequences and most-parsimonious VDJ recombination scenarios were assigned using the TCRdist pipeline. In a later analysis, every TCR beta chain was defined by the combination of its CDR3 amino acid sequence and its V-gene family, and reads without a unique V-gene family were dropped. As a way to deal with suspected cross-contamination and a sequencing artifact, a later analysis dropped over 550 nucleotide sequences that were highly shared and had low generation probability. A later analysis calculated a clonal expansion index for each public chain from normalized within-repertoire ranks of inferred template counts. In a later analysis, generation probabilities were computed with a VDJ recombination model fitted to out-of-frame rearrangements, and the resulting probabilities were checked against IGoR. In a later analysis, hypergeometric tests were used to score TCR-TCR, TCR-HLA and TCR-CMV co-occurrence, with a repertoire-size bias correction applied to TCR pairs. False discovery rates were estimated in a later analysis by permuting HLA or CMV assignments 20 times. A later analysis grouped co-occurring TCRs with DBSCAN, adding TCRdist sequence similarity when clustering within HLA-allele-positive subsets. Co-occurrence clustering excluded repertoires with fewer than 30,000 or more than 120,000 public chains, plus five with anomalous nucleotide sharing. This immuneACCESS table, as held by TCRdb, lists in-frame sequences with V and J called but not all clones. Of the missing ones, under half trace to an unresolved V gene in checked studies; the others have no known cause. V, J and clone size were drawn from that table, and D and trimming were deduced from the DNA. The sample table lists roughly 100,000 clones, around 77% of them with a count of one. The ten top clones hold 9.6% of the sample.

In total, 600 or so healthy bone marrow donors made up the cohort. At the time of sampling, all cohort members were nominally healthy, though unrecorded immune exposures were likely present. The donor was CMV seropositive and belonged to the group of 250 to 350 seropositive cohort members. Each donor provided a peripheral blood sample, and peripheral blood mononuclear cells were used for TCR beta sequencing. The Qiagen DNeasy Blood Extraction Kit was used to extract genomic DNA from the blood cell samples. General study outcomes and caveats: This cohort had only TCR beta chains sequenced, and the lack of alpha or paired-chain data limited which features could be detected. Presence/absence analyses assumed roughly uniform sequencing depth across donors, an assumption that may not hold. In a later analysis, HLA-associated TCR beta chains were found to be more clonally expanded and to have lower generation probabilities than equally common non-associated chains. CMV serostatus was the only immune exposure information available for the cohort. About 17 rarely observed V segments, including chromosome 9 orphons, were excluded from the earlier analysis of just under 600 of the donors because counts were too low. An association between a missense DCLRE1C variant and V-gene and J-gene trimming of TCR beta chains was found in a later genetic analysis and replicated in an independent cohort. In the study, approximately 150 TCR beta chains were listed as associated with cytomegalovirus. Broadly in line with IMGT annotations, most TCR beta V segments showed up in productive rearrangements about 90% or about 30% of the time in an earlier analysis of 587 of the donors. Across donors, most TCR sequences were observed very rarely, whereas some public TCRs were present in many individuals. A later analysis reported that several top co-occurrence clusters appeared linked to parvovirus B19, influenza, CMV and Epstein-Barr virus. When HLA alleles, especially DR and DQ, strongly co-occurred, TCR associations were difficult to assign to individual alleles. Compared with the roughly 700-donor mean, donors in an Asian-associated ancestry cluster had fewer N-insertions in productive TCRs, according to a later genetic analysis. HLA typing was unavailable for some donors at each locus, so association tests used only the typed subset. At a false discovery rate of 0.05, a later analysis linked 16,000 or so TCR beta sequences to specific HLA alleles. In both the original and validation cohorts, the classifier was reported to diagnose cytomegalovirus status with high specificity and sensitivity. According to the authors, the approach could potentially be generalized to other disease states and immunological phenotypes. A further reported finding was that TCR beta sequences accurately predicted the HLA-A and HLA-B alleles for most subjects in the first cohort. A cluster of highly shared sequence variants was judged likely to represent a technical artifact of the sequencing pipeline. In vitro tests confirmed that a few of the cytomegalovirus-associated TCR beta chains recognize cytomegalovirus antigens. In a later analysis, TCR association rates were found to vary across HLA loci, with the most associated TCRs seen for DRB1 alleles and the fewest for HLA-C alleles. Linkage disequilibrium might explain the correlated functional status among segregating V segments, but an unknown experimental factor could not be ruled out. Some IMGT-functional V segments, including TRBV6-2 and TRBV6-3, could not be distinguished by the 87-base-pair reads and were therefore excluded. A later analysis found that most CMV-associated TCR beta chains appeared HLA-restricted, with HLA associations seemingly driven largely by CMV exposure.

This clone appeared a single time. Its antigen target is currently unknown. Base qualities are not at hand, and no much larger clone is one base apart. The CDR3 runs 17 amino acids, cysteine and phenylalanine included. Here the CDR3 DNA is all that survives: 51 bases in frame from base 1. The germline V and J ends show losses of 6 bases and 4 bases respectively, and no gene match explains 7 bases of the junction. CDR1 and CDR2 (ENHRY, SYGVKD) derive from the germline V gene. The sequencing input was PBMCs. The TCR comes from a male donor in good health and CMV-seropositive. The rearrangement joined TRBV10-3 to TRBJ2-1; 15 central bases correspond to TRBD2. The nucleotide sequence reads TGTGCCATCAGGGATGGGACTAGCGGGAGGTCATACAATGAGCAGTTCTTC. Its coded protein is CAIRDGTSGRSYNEQFF.